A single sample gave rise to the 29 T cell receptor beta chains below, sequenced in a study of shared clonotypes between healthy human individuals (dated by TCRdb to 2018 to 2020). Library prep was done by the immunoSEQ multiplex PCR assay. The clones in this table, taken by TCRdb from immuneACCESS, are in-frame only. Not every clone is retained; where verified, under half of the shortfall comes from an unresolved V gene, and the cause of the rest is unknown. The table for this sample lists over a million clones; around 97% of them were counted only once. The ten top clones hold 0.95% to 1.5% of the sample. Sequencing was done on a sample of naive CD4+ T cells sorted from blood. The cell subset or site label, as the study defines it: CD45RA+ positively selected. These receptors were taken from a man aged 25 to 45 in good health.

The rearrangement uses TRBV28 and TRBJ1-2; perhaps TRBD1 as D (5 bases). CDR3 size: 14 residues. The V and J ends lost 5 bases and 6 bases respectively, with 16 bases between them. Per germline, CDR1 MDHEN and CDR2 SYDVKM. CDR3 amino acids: CASSTGPKVNGYTF. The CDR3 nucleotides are TGTGCCAGCAGTACGGGGCCAAAGGTCAATGGCTACACCTTC.

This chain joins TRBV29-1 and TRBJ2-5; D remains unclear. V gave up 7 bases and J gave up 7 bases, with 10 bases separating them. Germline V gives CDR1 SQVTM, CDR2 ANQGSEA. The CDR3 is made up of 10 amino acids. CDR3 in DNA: TGCAGCGCCCGCTCGGGGACCCAGTACTTC. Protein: CSARSGTQYF.

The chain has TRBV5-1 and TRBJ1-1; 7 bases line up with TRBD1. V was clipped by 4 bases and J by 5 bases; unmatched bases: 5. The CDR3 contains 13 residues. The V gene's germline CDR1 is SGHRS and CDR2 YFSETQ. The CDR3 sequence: CASSVTGRTEAFF. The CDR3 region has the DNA TGCGCCAGCAGCGTGACAGGGAGGACTGAAGCTTTCTTT.

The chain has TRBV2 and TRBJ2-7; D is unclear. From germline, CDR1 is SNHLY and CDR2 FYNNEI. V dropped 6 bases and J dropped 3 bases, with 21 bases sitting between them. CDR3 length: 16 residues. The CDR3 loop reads CASREERADSRYEQYF. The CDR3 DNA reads TGTGCCAGCAGAGAGGAAAGGGCGGATTCCCGCTACGAGCAGTACTTC.

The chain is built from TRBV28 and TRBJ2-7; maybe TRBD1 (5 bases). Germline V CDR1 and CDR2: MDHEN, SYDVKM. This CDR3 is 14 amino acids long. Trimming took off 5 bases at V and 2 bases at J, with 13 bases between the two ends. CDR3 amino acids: CASSPWTKPYEQYF. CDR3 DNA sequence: TGTGCCAGCAGTCCTTGGACAAAACCCTACGAGCAGTACTTC. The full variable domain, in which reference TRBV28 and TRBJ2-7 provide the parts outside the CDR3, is DVKVTQSSRYLVKRTGEKVFLECVQDMDHENMFWYRQDPGLGLRLIYFSYDVKMKEKGDIPEGYSVSREKKERFSLILESASTNQTSMYLCASSPWTKPYEQYFGPGTRLTVT.

The CDR3 sequence is CASIGGYEQYF. CDR3 nucleotide sequence: TGTGCCAGCATAGGGGGGTACGAGCAGTACTTC. This chain joins TRBV6-1 and TRBJ2-7; the D call may be TRBD1 or TRBD2 (6 bases each). CDR1 is MNHNS and CDR2 is SASEGT in the germline V gene. V lost 7 bases, J lost 4 bases, and 8 bases lay in between. CDR3 length: 11 residues.

The CDR3 here is CASSEEGAGANVLTF. DNA for the CDR3: TGTGCCAGCAGTGAGGAGGGAGCTGGGGCCAACGTCCTGACTTTC. The rearrangement uses TRBV2 and TRBJ2-6; D is possibly TRBD2 (6 bases). Trimming pared 3 bases from V and 2 bases from J, leaving 8 bases between. This CDR3 contains 15 residues. Germline CDR1 and CDR2: SNHLY and FYNNEI.

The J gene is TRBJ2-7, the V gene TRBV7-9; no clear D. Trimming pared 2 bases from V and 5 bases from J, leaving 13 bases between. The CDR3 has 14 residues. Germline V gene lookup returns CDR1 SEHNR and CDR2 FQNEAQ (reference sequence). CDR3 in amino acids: CASSLSGRVDEQYF. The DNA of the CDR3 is TGTGCCAGCAGCTTATCCGGCCGCGTGGACGAGCAGTACTTC.

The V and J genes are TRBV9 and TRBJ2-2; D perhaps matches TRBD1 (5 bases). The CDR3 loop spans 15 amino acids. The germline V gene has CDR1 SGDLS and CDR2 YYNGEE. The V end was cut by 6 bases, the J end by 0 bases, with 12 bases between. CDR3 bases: TGTGCCAGCACCAAACAGGTCGCGAACACCGGGGAGCTGTTTTTT. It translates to CASTKQVANTGELFF.

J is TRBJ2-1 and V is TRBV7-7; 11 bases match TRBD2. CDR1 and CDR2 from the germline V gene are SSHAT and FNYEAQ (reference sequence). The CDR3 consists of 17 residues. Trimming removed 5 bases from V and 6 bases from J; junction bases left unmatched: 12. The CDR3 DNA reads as TGTGCCAGCAGCCCCCTGCTTCTAGCGGGAGGCATCAATGAGCAGTTCTTC. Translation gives CASSPLLLAGGINEQFF.

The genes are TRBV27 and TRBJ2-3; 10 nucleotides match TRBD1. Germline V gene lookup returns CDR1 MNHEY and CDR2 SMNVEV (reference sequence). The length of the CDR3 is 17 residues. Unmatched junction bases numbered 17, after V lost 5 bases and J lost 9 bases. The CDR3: CASSLRDRGRGTWTQYF. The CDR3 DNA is TGTGCCAGCAGTCTCCGGGACAGGGGCCGCGGCACATGGACGCAGTATTTT.

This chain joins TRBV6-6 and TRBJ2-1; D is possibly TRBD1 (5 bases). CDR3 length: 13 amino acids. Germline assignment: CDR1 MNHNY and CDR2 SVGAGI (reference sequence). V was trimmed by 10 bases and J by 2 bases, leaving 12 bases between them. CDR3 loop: CATLQDTYNEQFF. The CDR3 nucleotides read TGTGCCACCCTACAGGATACCTACAATGAGCAGTTCTTC.

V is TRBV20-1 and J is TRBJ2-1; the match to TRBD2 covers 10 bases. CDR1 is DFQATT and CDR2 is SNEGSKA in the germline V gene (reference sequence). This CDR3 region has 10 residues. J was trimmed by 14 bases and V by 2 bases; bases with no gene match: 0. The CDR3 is CSARLAGEFF. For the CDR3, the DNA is TGCAGTGCTAGACTAGCGGGAGAGTTCTTC.

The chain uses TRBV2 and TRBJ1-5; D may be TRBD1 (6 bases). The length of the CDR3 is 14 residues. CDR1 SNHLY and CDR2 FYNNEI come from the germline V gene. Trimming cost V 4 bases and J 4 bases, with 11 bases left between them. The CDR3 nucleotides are TGTGCCAGCAGTGGGGGGGCGCGAAATCAGCCCCAGCATTTT. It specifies CASSGGARNQPQHF.

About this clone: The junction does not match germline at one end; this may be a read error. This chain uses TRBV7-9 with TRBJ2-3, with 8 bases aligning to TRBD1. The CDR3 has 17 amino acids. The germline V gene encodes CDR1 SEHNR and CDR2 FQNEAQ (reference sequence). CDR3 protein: CASSSTGWTGRSDTQYF. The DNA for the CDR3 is TGTGCAAGCAGCTCGACGGGGTGGACAGGGAGATCGGATACGCAGTATTTT.

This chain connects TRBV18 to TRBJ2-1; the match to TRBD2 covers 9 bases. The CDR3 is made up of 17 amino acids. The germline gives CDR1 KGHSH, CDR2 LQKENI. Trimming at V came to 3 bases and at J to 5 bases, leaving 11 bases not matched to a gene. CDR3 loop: CASSPLLAGVKDNEQFF. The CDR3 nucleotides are TGTGCCAGCTCACCTTTATTAGCGGGAGTAAAGGACAATGAGCAGTTCTTC.

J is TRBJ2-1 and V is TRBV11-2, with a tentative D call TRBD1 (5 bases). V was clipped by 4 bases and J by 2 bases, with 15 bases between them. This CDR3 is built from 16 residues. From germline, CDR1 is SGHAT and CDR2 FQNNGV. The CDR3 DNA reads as TGTGCCAGCAGCTCTAGACGGACACCCCCCTACAATGAGCAGTTCTTC. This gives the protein CASSSRRTPPYNEQFF.

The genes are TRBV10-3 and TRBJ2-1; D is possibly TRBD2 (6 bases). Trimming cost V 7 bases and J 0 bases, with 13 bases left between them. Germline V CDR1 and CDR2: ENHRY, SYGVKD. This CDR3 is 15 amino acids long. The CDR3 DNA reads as TGTGCCATCAATCGGGACGGGAGCTCCTACAATGAGCAGTTCTTC. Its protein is CAINRDGSSYNEQFF.

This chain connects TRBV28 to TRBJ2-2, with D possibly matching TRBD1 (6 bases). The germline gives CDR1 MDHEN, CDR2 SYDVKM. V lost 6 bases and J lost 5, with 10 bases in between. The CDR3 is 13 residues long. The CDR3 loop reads CASRDSSTGELFF. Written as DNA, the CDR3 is TGTGCCAGCAGGGACAGCAGTACCGGGGAGCTGTTTTTT.

This CDR3 reads CSVLQGFGEQYF. The DNA of the CDR3 is TGCAGCGTCCTGCAGGGGTTTGGCGAGCAGTACTTC. The V call is TRBV29-1, the J call TRBJ2-7, with a possible D match to TRBD1 (6 bases). Germline V gene data show CDR1 as SQVTM and CDR2 as ANQGSEA. CDR3 length: 12 residues. Trimming removed 6 bases from V and 6 bases from J, with 15 bases in between.

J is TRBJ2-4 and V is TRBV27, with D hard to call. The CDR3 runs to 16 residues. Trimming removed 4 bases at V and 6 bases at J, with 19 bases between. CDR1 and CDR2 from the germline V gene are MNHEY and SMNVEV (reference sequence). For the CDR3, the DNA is TGTGCCAGCAGTTCCCCAACAAGGAGTGTTGGAAACATTCAGTACTTC. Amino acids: CASSSPTRSVGNIQYF.

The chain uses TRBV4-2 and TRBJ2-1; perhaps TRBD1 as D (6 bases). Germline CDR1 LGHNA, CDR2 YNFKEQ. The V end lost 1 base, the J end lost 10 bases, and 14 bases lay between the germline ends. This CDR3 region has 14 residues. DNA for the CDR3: TGTGCCAGCAGCCAAGGTCGGGACACCTGGGAGCAGTTCTTC. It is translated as CASSQGRDTWEQFF.

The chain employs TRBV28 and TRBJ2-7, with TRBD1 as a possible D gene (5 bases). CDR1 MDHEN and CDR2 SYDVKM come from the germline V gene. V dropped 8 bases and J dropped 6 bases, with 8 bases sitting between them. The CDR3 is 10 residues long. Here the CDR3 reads CASGAFEQYF. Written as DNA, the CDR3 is TGTGCCAGCGGGGCTTTCGAGCAGTACTTC. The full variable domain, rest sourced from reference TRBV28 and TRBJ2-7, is DVKVTQSSRYLVKRTGEKVFLECVQDMDHENMFWYRQDPGLGLRLIYFSYDVKMKEKGDIPEGYSVSREKKERFSLILESASTNQTSMYLCASGAFEQYFGPGTRLTVT.

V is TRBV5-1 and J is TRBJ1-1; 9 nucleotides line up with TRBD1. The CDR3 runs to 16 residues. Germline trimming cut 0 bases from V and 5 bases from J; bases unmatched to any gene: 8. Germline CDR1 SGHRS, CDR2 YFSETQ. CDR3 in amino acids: CASSLAPTGGETEAFF. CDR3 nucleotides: TGCGCCAGCAGCTTGGCCCCAACAGGGGGCGAAACTGAAGCTTTCTTT. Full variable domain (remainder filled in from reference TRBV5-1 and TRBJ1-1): KAGVTQTPRYLIKTRGQQVTLSCSPISGHRSVSWYQQTPGQGLQFLFEYFSETQRNKGNFPGRFSGRQFSNSRSEMNVSTLELGDSALYLCASSLAPTGGETEAFFGQGTRLTVV.

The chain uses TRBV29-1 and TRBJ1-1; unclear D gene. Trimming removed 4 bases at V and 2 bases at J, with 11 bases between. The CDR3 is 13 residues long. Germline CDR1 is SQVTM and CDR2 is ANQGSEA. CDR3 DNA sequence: TGCAGCGTTGGTCGGCAGATAAACACTGAAGCTTTCTTT. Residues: CSVGRQINTEAFF.

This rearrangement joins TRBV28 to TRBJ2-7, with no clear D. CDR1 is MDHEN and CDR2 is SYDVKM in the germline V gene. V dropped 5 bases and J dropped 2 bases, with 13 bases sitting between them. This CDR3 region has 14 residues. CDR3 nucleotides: TGTGCCAGCAGTCCCCCCTACAGAGCCTACGAGCAGTACTTC. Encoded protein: CASSPPYRAYEQYF.

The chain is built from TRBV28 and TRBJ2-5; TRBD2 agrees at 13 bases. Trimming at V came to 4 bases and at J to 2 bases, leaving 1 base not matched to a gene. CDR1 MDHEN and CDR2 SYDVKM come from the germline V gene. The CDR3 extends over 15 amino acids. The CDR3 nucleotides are TGTGCCAGCAGTTCGACTAGCGGGAGGCAAGAGACCCAGTACTTC. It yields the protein CASSSTSGRQETQYF.

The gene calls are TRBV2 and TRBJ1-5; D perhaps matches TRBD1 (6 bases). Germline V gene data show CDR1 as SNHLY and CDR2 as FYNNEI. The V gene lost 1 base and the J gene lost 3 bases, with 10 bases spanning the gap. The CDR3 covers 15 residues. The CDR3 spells CASSEGQVDNQPQHF. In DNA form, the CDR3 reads TGTGCCAGCAGTGAAGGACAGGTAGACAATCAGCCCCAGCATTTT.

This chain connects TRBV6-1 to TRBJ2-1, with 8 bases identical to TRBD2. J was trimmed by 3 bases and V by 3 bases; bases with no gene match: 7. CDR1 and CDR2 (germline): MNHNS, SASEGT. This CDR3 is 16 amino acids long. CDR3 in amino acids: CASSDGRRGVYNEQFF. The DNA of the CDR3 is TGTGCCAGCAGTGACGGACGGCGGGGGGTCTACAATGAGCAGTTCTTC.